These T cell receptor beta chains were read from a single sample in a study of patients and donors after allogeneic stem cell transplantation. TCRdb ran MiXCR on the RT-PCR reads and lists one entry per CDR3 protein. Of about a million distinct CDR3 sequences listed, about 20% are singletons. Sequenced sample: blood, either unsorted or a sorted T cell fraction (not recorded which). The source is a human donor who was either an allogeneic HSCT recipient or a stem cell or donor lymphocyte infusion donor (not recorded which). It is not recorded whose cells these are; they may come from a transplant donor. The CDR3 runs from the conserved cysteine through the conserved F or W. The order of the fields is J gene, V gene, clone size, D gene, CDR3 protein, CDR3 DNA. D genes are given only for firm matches. The size entry is marked missing in some rows and otherwise reads once, few, many or a size class.

TRBJ1-5	TRBV20-1	-	TRBD1	CSARGGTDQPQHF	TGCAGTGCTAGAGGAGGGACAGATCAGCCCCAGCATTTT
TRBJ2-1	TRBV24-1	-	-	CATTRGASYNEQFF	TGTGCCACCACCAGGGGGGCTAGTTACAATGAGCAGTTCTTC
TRBJ1-5	TRBV5-5	-	TRBD1	CASSFTGGLNQPQHF	TGTGCCAGCAGCTTCACAGGGGGCTTAAATCAGCCCCAGCATTTT
TRBJ2-7	TRBV27	-	-	CASSLLGMTPPLAQYF	TGTGCCAGCAGTTTATTAGGTATGACACCACCCCTAGCGCAGTACTTC
TRBJ2-2	TRBV9	few	-	CASSSPLKGPGELFF	TGTGCCAGCAGCTCACCACTCAAGGGACCAGGGGAGCTGTTTTTT
TRBJ2-1	TRBV5-1	-	-	CASSPGRGLRPNEQFF	TGCGCCAGCAGCCCGGGGCGGGGACTTCGACCCAATGAGCAGTTCTTC
TRBJ1-1	TRBV4-1	-	-	CASSQGQVTEAFF	TGCGCCAGCAGCCAAGGACAGGTCACTGAAGCTTTCTTT
TRBJ2-5	TRBV21-1	few	-	CASSKALGGETQYF	TGTGCCAGCAGCAAAGCGCTGGGGGGAGAGACCCAGTACTTC
TRBJ2-1	TRBV4-2	-	TRBD1	CASSHHQKLGQNDNEQFF	TGTGCCAGCAGCCACCATCAGAAGTTGGGACAGAATGACAATGAGCAGTTCTTC
TRBJ2-7	TRBV7-8	few	-	CASSLAQQPNEQYF	TGTGCCAGCAGCTTAGCCCAACAGCCCAACGAGCAGTACTTC
TRBJ1-5	TRBV5-1	-	TRBD1	CASSRDSTNQPQHF	TGCGCCAGCAGTCGGGACAGCACCAATCAGCCCCAGCATTTT
TRBJ2-1	TRBV15	few	TRBD2	CATSARPGGSPGNEQFF	TGTGCCACCAGCGCAAGGCCGGGGGGGTCCCCCGGCAATGAGCAGTTCTTC
TRBJ2-1	TRBV11-3	few	TRBD2	CASSSSWTSGYNEQFF	TGTGCCAGCAGCTCATCTTGGACTAGCGGGTACAATGAGCAGTTCTTC
TRBJ1-1	TRBV14	few	-	CASSPRFGTEAFF	TGTGCCAGCAGCCCAAGATTCGGCACTGAAGCTTTCTTT
TRBJ1-5	TRBV20-1	few	-	CSAFPVGVSNQPQHF	TGCAGTGCTTTCCCCGTGGGGGTCAGCAATCAGCCCCAGCATTTT
TRBJ2-7	TRBV4-2	-	TRBD2	CASSPNLAADYEQYF	TGTGCCAGCAGCCCCAACCTAGCGGCAGACTACGAGCAGTACTTC
TRBJ1-6	TRBV6-5	-	TRBD1	CASSYPWTGAPSPLHF	TGTGCCAGCAGTTACCCCTGGACAGGGGCTCCTTCACCCCTCCACTTT
TRBJ2-1	TRBV5-1	few	TRBD1	CASSPAIGQGNEQFF	TGCGCCAGCAGCCCAGCAATAGGACAGGGCAATGAGCAGTTCTTC
TRBJ2-5	TRBV5-1	many	-	CASSSNQETQYF	TGTGCCAGCAGTTCCAACCAAGAGACCCAGTACTTC
TRBJ2-1	TRBV5-1	few	-	CASSLEWEQFF	TGCGCCAGCAGCCTGGAATGGGAGCAGTTCTTC
TRBJ1-1	TRBV7-2	-	-	CASKQPGEGTEAFF	TGTGCCAGCAAGCAACCCGGGGAAGGCACTGAAGCTTTCTTT
TRBJ2-6	TRBV12-3/TRBV12-4	-	-	CASSNTAGANVLTF	TGTGCCAGCAGTAACACCGCTGGGGCCAACGTCCTGACTTTC
TRBJ1-5	TRBV6-1	-	-	CASSVKTAITNQPQHF	TGTGCCAGCAGTGTAAAGACAGCGATTACCAATCAGCCCCAGCATTTT
TRBJ1-1	TRBV4-3	-	-	CASSQDRGQMNTEAFF	TGCGCCAGCAGCCAAGATCGAGGGCAAATGAACACTGAAGCTTTCTTT
TRBJ2-2	TRBV9	-	-	CASSVNPPGANTGELFF	TGTGCCAGCAGCGTTAACCCGCCCGGGGCCAACACCGGGGAGCTGTTTTTT
TRBJ2-7	TRBV29-1	-	TRBD2	CSGGGLAGGEQYF	TGCAGCGGTGGCGGACTAGCGGGAGGCGAGCAGTACTTC
TRBJ1-2	TRBV12-3/TRBV12-4	few	-	CASSLGTVHPNYGYTF	TGTGCCAGCAGTTTAGGGACAGTTCACCCTAACTATGGCTACACCTTC
TRBJ2-1	TRBV9	few	TRBD2	CASSTWTSATYNEQFF	TGTGCCAGCAGCACTTGGACTAGCGCTACCTACAATGAGCAGTTCTTC
TRBJ1-4	TRBV7-9	few	TRBD1	CASSLSGTGEKLFF	TGTGCCAGCAGCTTGTCCGGGACAGGAGAAAAACTGTTTTTT
TRBJ1-3	TRBV2	few	-	CASSAMPAASGNTIYF	TGTGCCAGCAGCGCGATGCCAGCCGCCTCTGGAAACACCATATATTTT